This entry concerns a single T cell receptor (beta chain). This receptor's antigen is unknown. No base quality information exists; no much larger clone differs at one position. The V end gives up 0 bases and the J end 6 bases, leaving 11 bases in the junction not matched to a gene. Including cysteine and phenylalanine, the CDR3 has 16 amino acids. Only the CDR3 portion is preserved as DNA: 48 bases, with reading frame beginning at the first base. The germline V gene supplies CDR1 LGHNA and CDR2 YNFKEQ. This sample is drawn from a study of immune evolution from preneoplasia to lung adenocarcinoma (dated by TCRdb to the early 2020s). With respect to the entire study: HLA loss of heterozygosity was found in under 8.5% of AIS, roughly 15% of MIA and about a third of ADC lesions, and in no AAH lesions. The study used immune gene expression, TCR sequencing and multiplex immunofluorescence to profile the immune contexture of lung adenocarcinoma precursors and invasive adenocarcinoma. Resected precursor lesions (AAH, AIS, MIA) and invasive adenocarcinomas were each compared against paired morphologically normal lung tissue. The sample size depended on which specimens were available, not on a prior power calculation. The immune data were integrated with whole exome sequencing and methylation data from the same cohort of nodules. In total, the cohort included 50 to 65 patients with pulmonary nodules, all of whom underwent surgical resection. TCR sequencing data came from approximately 56 patients. It was reported in the study that 105 samples were used for TCR sequencing. POLYSOLVER was used to infer Class I HLA alleles from exome data, while LOHHLA was used to detect allele-specific HLA loss.

TCR beta CDR3 regions were sequenced from DNA using the immunoSEQ hsTCRbeta Kit. Processing in the source paper ran as follows. TCR sequencing data were analysed with the ImmunoSEQ Analyzer. T cell clonality was defined as 1 minus Pielou's evenness, calculated on productive rearrangements. T cell diversity was measured with the inverse Simpson index on productive templates. T cell density was expressed as TCR beta template counts normalized to usable DNA, with usable DNA estimated by amplifying and sequencing housekeeping genes. Two-sided Kruskal-Wallis tests were used to compare TCR metrics between histologic stages. What TCRdb holds here is the immuneACCESS table cut down to in-frame rearrangements. Part of the clones is not present; checked against another copy, under half of the missing clones reflect an unresolved V gene, and the others are unexplained. That table furnishes V, J and clone size, whereas the DNA furnished D and trimming. The sample table shows more than 9,500 clones, and 85% are seen once. Of the sample, about 3.8% falls within the top ten clones.

Patients underwent resection in Japan or China between about 2014 and 2017. Histologic diagnosis of each case was confirmed independently by two lung cancer pathologists on H&E slides. To enrich premalignant or tumor cells for nucleic acid extraction, macro-dissection was performed after pathologic assessment. FFPE tissue was used for DNA isolation with the AllPrep DNA/RNA FFPE Kit. Summary of the overall study and its limitations: Clonality was highest in normal lung, while later-stage lesions appeared to show lower clonality but higher T cell density and diversity. Compared with EGFR-mutant or double wild-type lesions, KRAS-mutant nodules had the highest T cell clonality. Because all patients came from Japan and China, whether the findings apply to Western populations was uncertain. Normal lung had the highest top T cell clone frequencies, and these frequencies appeared to fall progressively from AAH through AIS, MIA and invasive adenocarcinoma. The findings were based on association rather than direct causation, and larger cohorts with long-term follow-up and longitudinal biopsies were deemed needed.

The sequencing sample was made of FFPE tissue from an adenomatous hyperplasia lung lesion. The cell subset or site label corresponds to: atypical adenomatous hyperplasia (AAH), lung preneoplasia. This sequence was found in a person between 50 and 69 years old with lung adenocarcinoma. The rearranged chain carries TRBV4-2 and TRBJ2-7; the central 7 bases match TRBD2. The DNA sequence is TGTGCCAGCAGCCAAGATAGGTGGGGGGGAGTACGCGAGCAGTACTTC. Translated, this is CASSQDRWGGVREQYF.